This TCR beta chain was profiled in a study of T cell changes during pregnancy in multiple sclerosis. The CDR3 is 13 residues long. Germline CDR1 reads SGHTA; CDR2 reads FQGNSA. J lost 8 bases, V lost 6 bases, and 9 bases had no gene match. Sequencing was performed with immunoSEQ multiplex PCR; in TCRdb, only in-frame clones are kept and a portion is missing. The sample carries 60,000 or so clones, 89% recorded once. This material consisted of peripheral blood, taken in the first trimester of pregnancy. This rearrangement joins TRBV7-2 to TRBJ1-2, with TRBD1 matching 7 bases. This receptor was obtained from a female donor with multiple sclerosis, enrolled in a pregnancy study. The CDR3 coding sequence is TGTGCCAGCAGGTACAGGGGCGTCGGGGGCTACACCTTC. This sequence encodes CASRYRGVGGYTF.